This note documents a single T cell receptor (beta chain) sequence. TCRdb passed the 5' RACE reads through MiXCR, listing each CDR3 protein once. Of 550,000 to 600,000 distinct CDR3 sequences listed, about a fifth are singletons. Germline V gene data show CDR1 as DFQATT and CDR2 as SNEGSKA (reference sequence). This CDR3 contains 14 residues. V was pared by 1 base and J by 0 bases, with 9 bases between. This specimen comes from a study of T-cell memory formation after mild COVID-19. This chain connects TRBV20-1 to TRBJ1-1; D might be TRBD1 (5 bases). The sample consisted of PBMCs or a T cell subset sorted from them (not recorded which). The TCR originated in an adult woman who had mild COVID-19 (a few samples of this study predate the infection). Cell type and time point are not known. The DNA for the CDR3 is TGCAGTGCTAGAGTAGCAGGGATGAACACTGAAGCTTTCTTT. It is translated as CSARVAGMNTEAFF.